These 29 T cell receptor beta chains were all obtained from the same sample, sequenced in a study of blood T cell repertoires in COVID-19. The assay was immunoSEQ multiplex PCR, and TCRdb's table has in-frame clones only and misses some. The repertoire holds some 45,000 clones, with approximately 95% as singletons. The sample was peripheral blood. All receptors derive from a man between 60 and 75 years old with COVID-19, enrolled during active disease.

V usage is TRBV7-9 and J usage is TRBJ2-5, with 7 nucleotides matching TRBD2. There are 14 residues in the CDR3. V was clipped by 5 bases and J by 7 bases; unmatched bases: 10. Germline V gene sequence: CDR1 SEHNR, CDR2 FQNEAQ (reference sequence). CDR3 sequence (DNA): TGTGCCAGCAGCCCGGACCCCTCGGGGGGGACCCAGTACTTC. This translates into CASSPDPSGGTQYF.

Written as DNA, the CDR3 is TGTGCCAGCAGCCGGCGGGACAGGGGGCTCACTAATGAAAAACTGTTTTTT. It is translated as CASSRRDRGLTNEKLFF. The chain is built from TRBV3-1 (or the pseudogene TRBV3-2) and TRBJ1-4; 12 bases map to TRBD1. This CDR3 spans 17 amino acids. Germline V gene lookup returns CDR1 LGHDT and CDR2 YNNKEL (reference sequence). The junction had 5 bases not matched to a gene; V was cut back by 4 bases and J by 2 bases.

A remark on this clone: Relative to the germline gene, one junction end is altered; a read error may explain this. The CDR3 sequence is CASSLAGASSEQYF. The CDR3 bases are TGTGCCAGCAGCCTGGCGGGGGCCTCCTCCGAGCAGTACTTC. V is TRBV11-2 and J is TRBJ2-7; D perhaps matches TRBD2 (7 bases). Germline CDR1 reads SGHAT; CDR2 reads FQNNGV. This CDR3 comprises 14 residues.

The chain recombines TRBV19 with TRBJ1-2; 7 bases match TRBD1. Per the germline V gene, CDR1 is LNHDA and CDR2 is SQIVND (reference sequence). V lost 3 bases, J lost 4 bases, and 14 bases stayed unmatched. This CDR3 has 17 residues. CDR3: CASSMRFDRVLFYGYTF. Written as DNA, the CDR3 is TGTGCCAGTAGTATGCGATTCGACAGGGTACTTTTCTATGGCTACACCTTC.

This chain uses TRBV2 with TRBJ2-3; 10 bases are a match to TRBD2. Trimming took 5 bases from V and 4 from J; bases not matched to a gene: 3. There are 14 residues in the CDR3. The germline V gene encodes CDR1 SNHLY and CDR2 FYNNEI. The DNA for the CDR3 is TGTGCCAGCAGTAACCTAGCGGGAGCAGATACGCAGTATTTT. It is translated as CASSNLAGADTQYF.

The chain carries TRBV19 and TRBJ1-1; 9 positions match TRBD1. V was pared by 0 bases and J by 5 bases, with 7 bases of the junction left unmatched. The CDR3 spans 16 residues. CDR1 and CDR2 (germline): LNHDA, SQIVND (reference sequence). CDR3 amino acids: CASSIDPGTGRTEAFF. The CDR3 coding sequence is TGTGCCAGTAGTATAGATCCGGGGACAGGGCGAACTGAAGCTTTCTTT.

This CDR3 is CASSPVRGFPTDTQYF. CDR3 bases: TGTGCCAGCAGCCCTGTCAGGGGTTTTCCCACAGATACGCAGTATTTT. The chain combines TRBV9 with TRBJ2-3; D is perhaps TRBD1 (6 bases). Germline lookup yields CDR1 SGDLS and CDR2 YYNGEE. Deletions cut 4 bases from V and 2 bases from J, with 17 bases between. CDR3 length equals 16 residues.

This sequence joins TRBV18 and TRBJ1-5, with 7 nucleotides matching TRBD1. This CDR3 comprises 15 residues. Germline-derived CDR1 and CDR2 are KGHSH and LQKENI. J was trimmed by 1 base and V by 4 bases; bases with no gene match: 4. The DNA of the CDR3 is TGTGCCAGCTCACAGAGGACAGGAAGCAATCAGCCCCAGCATTTT. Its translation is CASSQRTGSNQPQHF.

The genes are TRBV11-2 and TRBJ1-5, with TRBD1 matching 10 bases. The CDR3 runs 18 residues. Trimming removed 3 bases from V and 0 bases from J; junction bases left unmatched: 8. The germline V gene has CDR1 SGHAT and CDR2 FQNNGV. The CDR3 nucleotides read TGTGCCAGCAGCTTTCCGGACAGGGGGACCTATAGCAATCAGCCCCAGCATTTT. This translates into CASSFPDRGTYSNQPQHF.

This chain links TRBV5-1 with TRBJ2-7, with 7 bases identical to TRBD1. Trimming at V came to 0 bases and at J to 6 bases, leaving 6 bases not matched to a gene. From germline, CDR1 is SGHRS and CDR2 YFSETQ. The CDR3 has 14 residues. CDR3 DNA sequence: TGCGCCAGCAGCTTGGAAGACAGGGTTGGCGAGCAGTACTTC. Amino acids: CASSLEDRVGEQYF.

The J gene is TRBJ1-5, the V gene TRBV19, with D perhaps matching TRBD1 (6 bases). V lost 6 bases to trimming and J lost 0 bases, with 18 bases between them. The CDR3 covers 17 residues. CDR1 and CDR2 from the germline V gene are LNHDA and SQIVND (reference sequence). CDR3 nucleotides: TGTGCCAGTAGCCCGGGGGGCGGAGGTTATAGCAATCAGCCCCAGCATTTT. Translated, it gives CASSPGGGGYSNQPQHF.

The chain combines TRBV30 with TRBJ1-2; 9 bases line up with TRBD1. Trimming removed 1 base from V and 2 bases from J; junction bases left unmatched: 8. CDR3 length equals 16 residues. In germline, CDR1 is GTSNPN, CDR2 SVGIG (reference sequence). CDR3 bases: TGTGCCTGGAGTGGGGACAGGGTGGGGTCAAACTATGGCTACACCTTC. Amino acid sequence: CAWSGDRVGSNYGYTF.

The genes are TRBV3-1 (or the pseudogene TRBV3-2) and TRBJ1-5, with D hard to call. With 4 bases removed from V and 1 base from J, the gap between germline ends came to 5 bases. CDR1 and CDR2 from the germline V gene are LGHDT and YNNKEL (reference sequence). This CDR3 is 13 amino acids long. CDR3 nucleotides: TGTGCCAGCAGCCGAGGAAGCAATCAGCCCCAGCATTTT. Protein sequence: CASSRGSNQPQHF.

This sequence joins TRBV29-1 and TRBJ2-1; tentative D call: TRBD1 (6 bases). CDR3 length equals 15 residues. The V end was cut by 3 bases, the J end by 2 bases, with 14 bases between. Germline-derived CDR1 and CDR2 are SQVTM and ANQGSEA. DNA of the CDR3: TGCAGCGTTGATTTCAGGGGCGGTACCTACAATGAGCAGTTCTTC. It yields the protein CSVDFRGGTYNEQFF.

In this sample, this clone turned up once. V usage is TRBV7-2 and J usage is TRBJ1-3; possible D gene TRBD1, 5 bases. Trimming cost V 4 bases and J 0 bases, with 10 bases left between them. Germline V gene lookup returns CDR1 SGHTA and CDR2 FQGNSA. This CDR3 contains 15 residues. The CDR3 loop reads CASSSPTASGNTIYF. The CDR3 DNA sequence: TGTGCCAGCAGCTCACCGACAGCCTCTGGAAACACCATATATTTT.

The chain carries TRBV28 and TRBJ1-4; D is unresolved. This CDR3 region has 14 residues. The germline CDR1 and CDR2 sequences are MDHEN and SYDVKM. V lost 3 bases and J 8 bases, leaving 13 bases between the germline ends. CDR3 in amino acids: CASSLGGSREKLFF. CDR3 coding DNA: TGTGCCAGCAGTTTGGGAGGGAGTAGGGAAAAACTGTTTTTT. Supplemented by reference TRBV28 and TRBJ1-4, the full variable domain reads DVKVTQSSRYLVKRTGEKVFLECVQDMDHENMFWYRQDPGLGLRLIYFSYDVKMKEKGDIPEGYSVSREKKERFSLILESASTNQTSMYLCASSLGGSREKLFFGSGTQLSVL.

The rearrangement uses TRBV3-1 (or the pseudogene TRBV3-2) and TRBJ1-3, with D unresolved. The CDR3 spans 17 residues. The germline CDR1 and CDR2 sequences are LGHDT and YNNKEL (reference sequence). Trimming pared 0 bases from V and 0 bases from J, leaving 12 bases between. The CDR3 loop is CASSQDTHRISGNTIYF. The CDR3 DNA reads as TGTGCCAGCAGCCAAGATACGCACAGAATCTCTGGAAACACCATATATTTT.

In DNA form, the CDR3 reads TGTGCCAGCAGTTGGGACAGGGAGAACACCGGGGAGCTGTTTTTT. This translates into CASSWDRENTGELFF. V usage is TRBV21-1 and J usage is TRBJ2-2; the table calls TRBD1, which could not be checked here. TRBV21-1 is deemed a pseudogene. There are 15 residues in the CDR3.

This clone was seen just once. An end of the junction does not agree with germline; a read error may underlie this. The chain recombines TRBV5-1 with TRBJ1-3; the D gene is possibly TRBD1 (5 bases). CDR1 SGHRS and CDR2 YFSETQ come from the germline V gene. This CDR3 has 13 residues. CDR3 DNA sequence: TGCGCCAGCAGCCCAGGGAATGGAGACACCATATATTTT. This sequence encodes CASSPGNGDTIYF.

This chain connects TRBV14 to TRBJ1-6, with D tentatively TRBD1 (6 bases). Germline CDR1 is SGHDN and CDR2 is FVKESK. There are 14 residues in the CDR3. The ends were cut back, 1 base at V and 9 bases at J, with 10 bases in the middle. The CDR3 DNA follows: TGTGCCAGCAGCCAAGTTCAGGGGTCTTCACCCCTCCACTTT. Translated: CASSQVQGSSPLHF.

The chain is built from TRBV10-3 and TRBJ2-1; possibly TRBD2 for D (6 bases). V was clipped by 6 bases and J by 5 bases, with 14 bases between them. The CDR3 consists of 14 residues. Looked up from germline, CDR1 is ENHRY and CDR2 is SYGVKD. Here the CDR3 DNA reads TGTGCCATCAGAAAGACTGGAGGGGACAATGAGCAGTTCTTC. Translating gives CAIRKTGGDNEQFF.

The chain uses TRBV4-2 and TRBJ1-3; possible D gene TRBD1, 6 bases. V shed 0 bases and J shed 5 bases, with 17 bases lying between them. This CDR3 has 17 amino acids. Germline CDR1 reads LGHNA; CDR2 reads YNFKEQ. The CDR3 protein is CASSQDGGGQRRNTIYF. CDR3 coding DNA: TGTGCCAGCAGCCAAGATGGGGGGGGGCAGCGGCGAAACACCATATATTTT.

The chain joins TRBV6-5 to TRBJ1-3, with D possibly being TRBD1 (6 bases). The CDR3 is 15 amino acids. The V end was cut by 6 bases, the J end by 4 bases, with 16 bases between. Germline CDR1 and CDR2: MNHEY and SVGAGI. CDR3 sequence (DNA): TGTGCCAGCAGCCGTAAACAGGGAGCCGGAAACACCATATATTTT. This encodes CASSRKQGAGNTIYF.

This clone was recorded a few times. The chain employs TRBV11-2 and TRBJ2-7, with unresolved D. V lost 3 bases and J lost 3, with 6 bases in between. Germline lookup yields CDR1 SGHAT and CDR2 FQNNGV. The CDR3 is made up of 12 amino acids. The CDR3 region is CASSFNGYEQYF. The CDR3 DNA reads TGTGCCAGCAGCTTCAACGGCTACGAGCAGTACTTC.

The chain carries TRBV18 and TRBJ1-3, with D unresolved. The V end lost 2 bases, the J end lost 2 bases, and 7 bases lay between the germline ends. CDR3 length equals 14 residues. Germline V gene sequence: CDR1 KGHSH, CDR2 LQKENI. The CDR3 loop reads CASSPYGTGNTIYF. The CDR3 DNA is TGTGCCAGCTCACCATACGGTACTGGAAACACCATATATTTT.

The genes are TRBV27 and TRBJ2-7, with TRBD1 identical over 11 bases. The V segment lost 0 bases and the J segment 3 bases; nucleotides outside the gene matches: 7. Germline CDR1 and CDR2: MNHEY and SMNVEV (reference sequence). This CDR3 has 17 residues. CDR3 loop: CASSLSSTGTGGYEQYF. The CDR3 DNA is TGTGCCAGCAGTTTATCTTCCACCGGGACAGGGGGCTACGAGCAGTACTTC.

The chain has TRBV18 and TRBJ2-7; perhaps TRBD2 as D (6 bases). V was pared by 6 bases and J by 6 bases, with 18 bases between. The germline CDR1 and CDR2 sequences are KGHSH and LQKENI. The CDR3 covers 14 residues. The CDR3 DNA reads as TGTGCCAGCTCCTCGAGGGAGGTTGTAATCGAGCAGTACTTC. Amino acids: CASSSREVVIEQYF.

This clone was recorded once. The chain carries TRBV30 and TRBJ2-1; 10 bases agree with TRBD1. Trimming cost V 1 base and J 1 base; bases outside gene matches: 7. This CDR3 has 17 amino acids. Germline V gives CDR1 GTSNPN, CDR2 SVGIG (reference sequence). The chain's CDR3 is CAWSAGTGVKSYNEQFF. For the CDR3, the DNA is TGTGCCTGGAGTGCCGGGACAGGGGTTAAATCCTACAATGAGCAGTTCTTC.

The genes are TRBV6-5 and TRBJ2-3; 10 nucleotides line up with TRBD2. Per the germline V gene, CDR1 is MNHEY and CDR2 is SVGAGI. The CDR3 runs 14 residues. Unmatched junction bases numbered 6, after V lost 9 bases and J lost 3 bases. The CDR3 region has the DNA TGTGCCAGTCGAGCGGGGGGGCCAACAGATACGCAGTATTTT. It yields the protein CASRAGGPTDTQYF.